This entry lists 7 T cell receptor beta chains sequenced from one sample in a study of blood T cell repertoires in COVID-19. TCRdb's table, derived via immunoSEQ multiplex PCR, lists solely in-frame clones and lacks some. Here the sample spans approximately 25,000 clones, around 87% being singletons. Material for sequencing was peripheral blood. The receptors shown here come from a man in his fifties or sixties with active COVID-19.

V and J are TRBV6-2 or TRBV6-3 and TRBJ2-7, with D possibly TRBD1 on 5 matching bases. The germline CDR1 and CDR2 sequences are MNHEY and SVGEGT. This CDR3 is 12 amino acids long. V was trimmed by 2 bases and J by 5 bases, leaving 7 bases between them. Here the CDR3 reads CASSYPTDEQYF. The CDR3 bases are TGTGCCAGCAGTTACCCGACAGACGAGCAGTACTTC.

The genes are TRBV9 and TRBJ2-7; the D gene is possibly TRBD2 (6 bases). There are 15 residues in the CDR3. Germline-derived CDR1 and CDR2 are SGDLS and YYNGEE. The V end was cut by 0 bases, the J end by 5 bases, with 15 bases between. The CDR3 sequence: CASSVAGEPGNEQYF. DNA for the CDR3: TGTGCCAGCAGCGTAGCGGGAGAGCCTGGGAACGAGCAGTACTTC.

The chain recombines TRBV25-1 with TRBJ2-5; 8 positions match TRBD2. The CDR3 has 15 amino acids. CDR1 is MGHDK and CDR2 is SYGVNS in the germline V gene. The trim removed 7 bases at V and 6 bases at J, leaving 13 bases unmatched. CDR3 in amino acids: CASNSGGTEPKTQYF. Here the CDR3 DNA reads TGTGCCAGCAACTCGGGGGGGACGGAGCCGAAGACCCAGTACTTC.

The gene calls are TRBV7-9 and TRBJ2-7, with D possibly being TRBD2 (5 bases). Germline loops: CDR1 SEHNR, CDR2 FQNEAQ (reference sequence). V was clipped by 3 bases and J by 0 bases, with 9 bases between them. The CDR3 covers 14 residues. CDR3: CASSFSEGSYEQYV. DNA for the CDR3: TGTGCCAGCAGCTTTTCCGAGGGCTCCTACGAGCAGTACGTC.

The table lists this clone with a count of one. The chain couples TRBV2 to TRBJ2-3; 10 bases fit TRBD1. Trimming took 8 bases from V and 1 from J; bases not matched to a gene: 0. The CDR3 covers 13 residues. Per germline, CDR1 SNHLY and CDR2 FYNNEI. CDR3 protein: CASGQGGTDTQYF. The CDR3 bases are TGTGCCAGCGGACAGGGGGGCACAGATACGCAGTATTTT.

This clone was recorded only once. V is TRBV6-5 and J is TRBJ2-7; 10 nucleotides match TRBD1. J gave up 3 bases and V 4 bases, and 3 bases lay outside the gene matches. Germline loops: CDR1 MNHEY, CDR2 SVGAGI. The CDR3 totals 14 residues. The CDR3 here is CASSWGTGDYEQYF. The CDR3 DNA reads TGTGCCAGCAGTTGGGGGACAGGGGACTACGAGCAGTACTTC.

The V call is TRBV6-5, the J call TRBJ2-5; perhaps TRBD1 as D (6 bases). Trimming took 1 base from V and 5 from J, leaving 14 bases between them. Germline V gene sequence: CDR1 MNHEY, CDR2 SVGAGI. The CDR3 consists of 15 residues. CDR3 in amino acids: CASSYFIGRGETQYF. CDR3 coding DNA: TGTGCCAGCAGTTACTTTATCGGCAGGGGTGAGACCCAGTACTTC.